This TCR beta chain emerged from a study of blood T cell repertoires in COVID-19. For the study at large: There were acute and convalescent COVID-19 samples, and they came from the United States, Italy and Spain. PBMCs, B-cell-depleted T cells, or T cells provided the cDNA or gDNA that made up the material.

As originally analysed: The assay estimated nucleated cells by amplifying reference gene primers. TCRdb's table, derived via immunoSEQ multiplex PCR, lists solely in-frame clones and lacks some. Clone size and V and J calls were adopted from that table, with D and trimming inferred from the DNA. The sample includes hundreds of thousands of clones, about 89% seen only once; the top ten take around 1.5%. This CDR3 has 15 amino acids. Trimming removed 2 bases at V and 2 bases at J, with 11 bases between. Germline CDR1 SGHNT, CDR2 YYREEE (reference sequence). V gene TRBV5-4 combines with J gene TRBJ2-4; D perhaps matches TRBD2 (5 bases). The sequenced material came from peripheral blood. This TCR was sampled from a woman aged 60-70 years who had recovered from COVID-19. The CDR3, as DNA: TGTGCCAGCAGCTTACGGGGTCTCCCCAAAAACATTCAGTACTTC. Translation: CASSLRGLPKNIQYF.